The 28 T cell receptor beta chains below all came from one sample that was sequenced in a study of response to subunit inactivated influenza vaccine (dated by TCRdb to about 2018). This sample's time point label indicates: 40 to 45 days after influenza vaccine administration. Libraries were constructed by RT-PCR. The run used an Illumina HiSeq 2500. Using fastp trimming at Q25 and MiXCR clonotype assembly, TCRdb reanalyzed the public sequencing data and kept in-frame beta chains. Identical CDR3 protein sequences are pooled into one entry, listed with their most common genes and DNA. Here the sample has roughly 570,000 distinct CDR3 sequences; 10% to 15% occur a single time. Under 15% of the sample is in the top ten clones. The sequences come from PBMCs from blood, collected 45 days after vaccination. Receptors were obtained from a man aged 45-65 years who received an inactivated influenza vaccine. Donor details come from another sample of the same person, matched by shared clones.

This clonotype appeared a few times. The chain uses TRBV20-1 and TRBJ2-7, with TRBD1 matching 8 bases. The germline V gene has CDR1 DFQATT and CDR2 SNEGSKA (reference sequence). Trimming removed 6 bases from V and 0 bases from J; junction bases left unmatched: 10. The CDR3 spans 15 residues. CDR3 in DNA: TGCAGTGCAAATCCGGGACAGGACATCTCCTACGAGCAGTACTTC. It yields the protein CSANPGQDISYEQYF.

CDR3 amino acids: CASSLDPYYEQYF. DNA of the CDR3: TGCGCCAGCAGCTTGGACCCCTATTACGAGCAGTACTTC. The chain couples TRBV5-1 to TRBJ2-7; no reliable D call. Trimming shortened V by 0 bases and J by 4 bases, and 8 bases separated the two germline ends. CDR1 SGHRS and CDR2 YFSETQ come from the germline V gene. The CDR3 is 13 residues long.

This clonotype was seen only a few times. The V call is TRBV24-1, the J call TRBJ2-7, with 7 bases aligning to TRBD1. The CDR3 totals 16 residues. Trimming removed 2 bases from V and 3 bases from J; junction bases left unmatched: 9. Germline assignment: CDR1 KGHDR and CDR2 SFDVKD. The CDR3 nucleotides read TGTGCCACCAGTGATTCCACGACAGGGTTCTTCTACGAGCAGTACTTC. Its translation: CATSDSTTGFFYEQYF.

The chain employs TRBV7-6 and TRBJ2-3, with TRBD1 as a possible D gene (6 bases). V was trimmed by 5 bases and J by 4 bases, leaving 13 bases between them. Per the germline V gene, CDR1 is SGHVS and CDR2 is FNYEAQ. The CDR3 spans 14 residues. CDR3 sequence (DNA): TGTGCCAGCAGCCAAACAGGGTCCGCAGATACGCAGTATTTT. Its translation: CASSQTGSADTQYF.

The chain has TRBV18 and TRBJ2-3; no firm D call. This CDR3 has 13 amino acids. V was clipped by 1 base and J by 2 bases, with 4 bases between them. CDR1 is KGHSH, CDR2 LQKENI, per germline. The CDR3 reads CASSPLATDTQYF. DNA of the CDR3: TGTGCCAGCTCACCACTCGCCACAGATACGCAGTATTTT.

The table lists this clonotype with many counts. The chain recombines TRBV29-1 with TRBJ2-1, with a tentative D call TRBD2 (6 bases). CDR3 size: 13 residues. Trimming cost V 7 bases and J 5 bases, with 15 bases left between them. Germline assignment: CDR1 SQVTM and CDR2 ANQGSEA. CDR3 in DNA: TGCAGCGGATCCCGGGCTAGCGACAATGAGCAGTTCTTC. Translating it yields CSGSRASDNEQFF.

This clonotype was counted a few times. The chain combines TRBV29-1 with TRBJ2-1; 7 positions agree with TRBD1. The CDR3 sequence is 11 residues long. The germline V gene encodes CDR1 SQVTM and CDR2 ANQGSEA. V shed 6 bases and J 7 bases; nucleotides not matched to a gene: 3. The CDR3 loop is CSVQGSNEQFF. The CDR3 region has the DNA TGCAGCGTACAGGGGAGTAATGAGCAGTTCTTC.

At least ten counts were recorded for this clonotype. This chain uses TRBV12-3 or TRBV12-4 with TRBJ1-2; possibly TRBD1 for D (5 bases). Trimming took off 6 bases at V and 4 bases at J, with 12 bases between the two ends. The CDR3 runs 13 residues. The CDR3 protein is CASSSGTVYGYTF. CDR3 DNA: TGTGCCAGCAGCTCCGGGACGGTCTATGGCTACACCTTC.

This chain connects TRBV5-1 to TRBJ2-7; 8 bases match TRBD1. This CDR3 has 15 residues. Trimming took 0 bases from V and 9 from J; bases not matched to a gene: 11. In germline, CDR1 is SGHRS, CDR2 YFSETQ. The CDR3 DNA reads as TGCGCCAGCAGCTTGGAAGGACAGGGCTCAGGGGTGCAGTACTTC. As protein: CASSLEGQGSGVQYF. The whole variable domain, remainder taken from reference TRBV5-1 and TRBJ2-7, is KAGVTQTPRYLIKTRGQQVTLSCSPISGHRSVSWYQQTPGQGLQFLFEYFSETQRNKGNFPGRFSGRQFSNSRSEMNVSTLELGDSALYLCASSLEGQGSGVQYFGPGTRLTVT.

V usage is TRBV20-1 and J usage is TRBJ2-1, with D hard to call. Germline V gives CDR1 DFQATT, CDR2 SNEGSKA (reference sequence). CDR3 size: 11 residues. V was cut by 3 bases and J by 5 bases, with 5 bases left in between. Here the CDR3 DNA reads TGCAGTGCTAGCGCAAACAATGAGCAGTTCTTC. Protein product: CSASANNEQFF.

With regard to this clonotype: A much larger clone differs from this one at a single base, so this may be a read error. The V and J genes are TRBV24-1 and TRBJ2-3, with 7 bases aligning to TRBD1. The length of the CDR3 is 13 residues. CDR1 KGHDR and CDR2 SFDVKD come from the germline V gene. CDR3 in amino acids: CATSHPGTDTHYF. For the CDR3, the DNA is TGTGCCACCTCACACCCGGGGACAGATACGCACTATTTT.

This clonotype showed up many times. The genes are TRBV7-2 and TRBJ1-6; D uncertain. V lost 2 bases and J lost 6, with 2 bases in between. The CDR3 is 12 amino acids. Germline assignment: CDR1 SGHTA and CDR2 FQGNSA. For the CDR3, the DNA is TGTGCCAGCAGCTTAAGTAATTCACCCCTCCACTTT. The encoded protein is CASSLSNSPLHF.

V and J are TRBV18 and TRBJ2-5; D is unresolved. From germline, CDR1 is KGHSH and CDR2 LQKENI. The CDR3 length is 14 residues. V gave up 2 bases and J gave up 2 bases, with 9 bases separating them. Here the CDR3 reads CASSPSSTQETQYF. In nucleotides, the CDR3 is TGTGCCAGCTCACCAAGTTCTACGCAAGAGACCCAGTACTTC. Complete variable domain (other parts from reference TRBV18 and TRBJ2-5): NAGVMQNPRHLVRRRGQEARLRCSPMKGHSHVYWYRQLPEEGLKFMVYLQKENIIDESGMPKERFSAEFPKEGPSILRIQQVVRGDSAAYFCASSPSSTQETQYFGPGTRLLVL.

The chain combines TRBV4-2 with TRBJ2-2, with D perhaps matching TRBD1 (5 bases). V was trimmed by 2 bases and J by 9 bases, leaving 10 bases between them. Germline V lookup: CDR1 LGHNA, CDR2 YNFKEQ. The CDR3 sequence is 13 residues long. In DNA, the CDR3 is TGTGCCAGCAGCCAATCAGGGCTGAGGGAGCTGTTTTTT. It encodes CASSQSGLRELFF.

This clonotype turned up a few times. The V gene is TRBV11-2, the J gene TRBJ1-1; D is uncertain. This CDR3 comprises 16 residues. Germline values: CDR1 SGHAT, CDR2 FQNNGV. V lost 1 base and J lost 0, with 12 bases in between. The CDR3 coding sequence is TGTGCCAGCAGCTTAGCGTATCAGCGAATGAACACTGAAGCTTTCTTT. Translation gives CASSLAYQRMNTEAFF.

The rearrangement joins TRBV20-1 to TRBJ2-1, with TRBD2 matching 8 bases. The J segment lost 4 bases and the V segment lost 2 bases, leaving 4 bases of the junction unmatched. The V gene's germline CDR1 is DFQATT and CDR2 SNEGSKA (reference sequence). There are 14 residues in the CDR3. CDR3: CSARTGGLYNEQFF. CDR3 sequence (DNA): TGCAGTGCTAGAACGGGAGGGCTATACAATGAGCAGTTCTTC.

V usage is TRBV12-3 or TRBV12-4 and J usage is TRBJ2-1; no reliable D call. Trimming pared 5 bases from V and 9 bases from J, leaving 17 bases between. The CDR3 runs to 14 residues. CDR3 protein: CASSSGDIDGEQFF. The CDR3 region has the DNA TGTGCCAGCAGTAGTGGGGATATCGACGGTGAGCAGTTCTTC.

V gene TRBV6-1 combines with J gene TRBJ2-5; 8 nucleotides line up with TRBD2. The V gene's germline CDR1 is MNHNS and CDR2 SASEGT. The CDR3 has 13 residues. V shed 4 bases, J shed 4 bases, and the junction held 2 bases outside the gene matches. CDR3 in amino acids: CASSGSGGETQYF. CDR3 nucleotide sequence: TGTGCCAGCAGTGGCAGCGGGGGAGAGACCCAGTACTTC.

The chain links TRBV10-1 to TRBJ2-2; the match to TRBD1 covers 9 bases. This CDR3 is 16 amino acids long. Germline V gene lookup returns CDR1 WNHNN and CDR2 SYGVQD (reference sequence). V shed 2 bases, J shed 0 bases, and the junction held 1 base outside the gene matches. The DNA for the CDR3 is TGCGCCAGCAGTGAGCGGACAGGGGCGAACACCGGGGAGCTGTTTTTT. It codes for CASSERTGANTGELFF.

This clonotype appeared many times. The chain uses TRBV24-1 and TRBJ2-2; D is unresolved. The CDR3 sequence is 17 residues long. V was trimmed by 4 bases and J by 1 base, leaving 15 bases between them. The V gene's germline CDR1 is KGHDR and CDR2 SFDVKD. The CDR3 DNA reads as TGTGCCACCAGTGACTTCCAGGTTAGCAAGAACACCGGGGAGCTGTTTTTT. As protein: CATSDFQVSKNTGELFF.

This clonotype has just a few counts. The rearrangement links TRBV14 to TRBJ2-1, with D maybe TRBD2 (5 bases). This CDR3 region has 15 residues. V was shortened by 4 bases and J by 2 bases, with 12 bases between the two germline ends. Germline V lookup: CDR1 SGHDN, CDR2 FVKESK. DNA of the CDR3: TGTGCCAGCAGCCGAGCGGTGGGTGCCTACAATGAGCAGTTCTTC. Protein sequence: CASSRAVGAYNEQFF.

This clonotype was detected a few times. This chain uses TRBV19 with TRBJ1-4; D may be TRBD1 (5 bases). Germline values: CDR1 LNHDA, CDR2 SQIVND (reference sequence). The ends were cut back, 5 bases at V and 0 bases at J, with 10 bases in the middle. The CDR3 consists of 15 residues. CDR3 region: CASSGRTSTNEKLFF. DNA for the CDR3: TGTGCCAGTAGTGGGCGGACATCAACTAATGAAAAACTGTTTTTT.

This clonotype was counted ten times or more. The gene calls are TRBV7-6 and TRBJ2-3; 7 bases line up with TRBD2. V lost 1 base and J lost 5; bases outside the gene matches: 9. There are 16 residues in the CDR3. Germline lookup yields CDR1 SGHVS and CDR2 FNYEAQ. CDR3 region: CASSLDFGGGIDTQYF. The CDR3 nucleotides are TGTGCCAGCAGCTTAGATTTCGGCGGGGGTATAGATACGCAGTATTTT.

In this sample, this clonotype turned up a few times. This chain connects TRBV5-1 to TRBJ2-2, with 8 bases aligning to TRBD1. The V segment lost 4 bases and the J segment 7 bases; nucleotides outside the gene matches: 9. The germline CDR1 and CDR2 sequences are SGHRS and YFSETQ. The CDR3 extends over 15 amino acids. CDR3 sequence: CASSPSTGAYGELFF. The CDR3 DNA sequence: TGCGCCAGCAGCCCCTCGACAGGGGCGTACGGGGAGCTGTTTTTT.

This clonotype was recorded at least ten times. V usage is TRBV7-2 and J usage is TRBJ2-3; 11 bases agree with TRBD1. The V segment lost 5 bases and the J segment 4 bases; nucleotides outside the gene matches: 8. CDR1 SGHTA and CDR2 FQGNSA come from the germline V gene. The CDR3 length is 16 residues. For the CDR3, the DNA is TGTGCCAGCAGCCGGGGACAGGGGGTTTGGTCAGATACGCAGTATTTT. It is translated as CASSRGQGVWSDTQYF.

The V gene is TRBV15, the J gene TRBJ2-7; D is perhaps TRBD1 (6 bases). The CDR3 totals 13 residues. Germline V gene data show CDR1 as LNHNV and CDR2 as YYDKDF (reference sequence). The V gene lost 5 bases and the J gene lost 4 bases, with 12 bases spanning the gap. CDR3 amino acids: CATSVQRGYEQYF. The DNA for the CDR3 is TGTGCCACCAGCGTCCAAAGGGGGTACGAGCAGTACTTC.

This chain connects TRBV5-1 to TRBJ2-2; the D is unclear. The CDR3 loop spans 14 amino acids. In germline, CDR1 is SGHRS, CDR2 YFSETQ. V was cut by 3 bases and J by 7 bases, with 13 bases left in between. CDR3 amino acids: CASSSFQEFGELFF. In DNA, the CDR3 is TGCGCCAGCAGCTCCTTTCAGGAATTCGGGGAGCTGTTTTTT. The full variable domain, its missing parts supplied by reference TRBV5-1 and TRBJ2-2, is KAGVTQTPRYLIKTRGQQVTLSCSPISGHRSVSWYQQTPGQGLQFLFEYFSETQRNKGNFPGRFSGRQFSNSRSEMNVSTLELGDSALYLCASSSFQEFGELFFGEGSRLTVL.

This clonotype was detected only a few times. The rearrangement links TRBV7-8 to TRBJ2-7; D possibly corresponds to TRBD1 (6 bases). V was pared by 5 bases and J by 7 bases, with 15 bases between. The CDR3 length is 13 residues. Germline V lookup: CDR1 SGHVS, CDR2 FQNEAQ. The CDR3 sequence: CASSTLQGREQYF. Here the CDR3 DNA reads TGTGCCAGCAGCACCTTACAGGGAAGGGAGCAGTACTTC.